This entry features one T cell receptor (beta chain) sequence. This record belongs to a study of blood T cell repertoires in COVID-19. For the study at large: T cells, B-cell-depleted T cells, or PBMCs supplied cDNA or gDNA.

In the source study's methods: Reference gene primer amplification gave nucleated cell count estimates. Sequencing used immunoSEQ multiplex PCR; TCRdb keeps in-frame clones, though not all of them. D and trimming come from the DNA, and the V and J calls and clone size come from that table. Of around 260,000 clones detected, around 90% appear once; the ten largest clones hold roughly 1.1%. The CDR3 is 16 amino acids. The V gene's germline CDR1 is SGHKS and CDR2 YYEKEE (reference sequence). V was trimmed by 4 bases and J by 5 bases, leaving 18 bases between them. Participants were aged roughly 18 to 95 years, lived in 24 US areas, and enrolled virtually.

The sequence was obtained from a woman in her twenties or thirties who had recovered from COVID-19. V gene TRBV5-5 combines with J gene TRBJ1-4; perhaps TRBD1 as D (5 bases). The specimen sequenced was PBMCs or T cells enriched from blood (not recorded which). This chain's CDR3 is CASSMGNRDLNEKLFF. CDR3 DNA sequence: TGTGCCAGCAGCATGGGGAACCGGGACTTAAATGAAAAACTGTTTTTT.